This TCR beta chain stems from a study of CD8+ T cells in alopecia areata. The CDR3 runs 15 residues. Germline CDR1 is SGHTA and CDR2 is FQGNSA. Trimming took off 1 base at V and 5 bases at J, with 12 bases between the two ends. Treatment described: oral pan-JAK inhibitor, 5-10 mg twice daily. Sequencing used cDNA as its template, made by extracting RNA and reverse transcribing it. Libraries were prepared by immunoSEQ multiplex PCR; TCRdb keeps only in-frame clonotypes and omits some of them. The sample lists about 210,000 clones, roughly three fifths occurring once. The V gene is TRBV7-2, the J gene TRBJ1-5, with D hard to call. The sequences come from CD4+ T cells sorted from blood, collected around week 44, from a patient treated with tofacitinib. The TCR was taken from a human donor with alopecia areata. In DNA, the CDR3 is TGTGCCAGCAGCTTAGAGGGAAGGGCGGATCAGCCCCAGCATTTT. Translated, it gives CASSLEGRADQPQHF.